This is a list of T cell receptor beta chains from one sample in a study of Ad26.COV2.S vaccination and SARS-CoV-2 variants. Profiling relied on immunoSEQ multiplex PCR, and the TCRdb table lists in-frame clones only, not all of them. This sample has approximately 350,000 clones, with approximately 83% found just once. The starting material was peripheral blood, obtained in a trial of Ad26.COV2.S vaccine versus placebo. The source is a person between 18 and 59 years old who received the Ad26.COV2.S COVID-19 vaccine or a placebo. Each CDR3 is given with its conserved first and last residue. A D gene is named only where the DNA matches it firmly. Not all rows give a size; the values are once, few, many and, for expanded clones, a class.

clone size,J gene,V gene,D gene,CDR3 DNA,CDR3 protein
.,TRBJ1-2,TRBV29-1,.,TGCAGCGCCCCCCACAGGTTCTATGGCTACACCTTC,CSAPHRFYGYTF
.,TRBJ1-2,TRBV28,.,TGTGCCAGCAGCATGGGACTCCCCAACTATGGCTACACCTTC,CASSMGLPNYGYTF
.,TRBJ2-7,TRBV3-1/TRBV3-2,.,TGTGCCAGCAGCCACCCGGGACGCGGCTACGAGCAGTACTTC,CASSHPGRGYEQYF
few,TRBJ1-1,TRBV19,.,TGTGCCAGTAGTATAGTGGCGGGGGCTGAAGCTTTCTTT,CASSIVAGAEAFF
.,TRBJ2-2,TRBV11-2,.,TGTGCCAGCAGCCCACAAATAGTCGGGAACACCGGGGAGCTGTTTTTT,CASSPQIVGNTGELFF
.,TRBJ2-3,TRBV6-2/TRBV6-3,.,TGTGCCAGCAGTTGGGCGGTAGATACGCAGTATTTT,CASSWAVDTQYF
.,TRBJ2-7,TRBV9,TRBD1,TGTGCCAGCAGTGAAGGACAGGGGCGCTACGAGCAGTACTTC,CASSEGQGRYEQYF
.,TRBJ1-2,TRBV7-9,TRBD1,TGTGCCAGCATCTCATCCGGGACAGAGAACTATGGCTACACCTTC,CASISSGTENYGYTF
.,TRBJ2-7,TRBV7-2,TRBD1,TGTGCCAGCAGCTTAGCAGGGGGCAGGAACGAGCAGTACTTC,CASSLAGGRNEQYF
.,TRBJ1-1,TRBV5-6,TRBD1,TGTGCCAGCAGCTTGGGACAGGGGGCCCCTGAAGCTTTCTTT,CASSLGQGAPEAFF
.,TRBJ2-7,TRBV5-5,.,TGTGCCAGCAGCGCGGGGATATCCTACGAGCAGTACTTC,CASSAGISYEQYF
.,TRBJ2-1,TRBV19,.,TGTGCCAGTAGTATACAAACCTATCAGTTCTTC,CASSIQTYQFF
.,TRBJ2-5,TRBV11-2,.,TGTGCCAGCAGCTTGTACCGGGAGCGAGAGACCCAGTACTTC,CASSLYRERETQYF
.,TRBJ2-1,TRBV15,.,TGTGCCACCAGCAGAGGGGACGGGGGCAATGAGCAGTTCTTC,CATSRGDGGNEQFF
.,TRBJ2-7,TRBV6-5,TRBD2,TGTGCCAGCAGTTACTCGACGGGGGGGCGATCCTACGAGCAGTACTTC,CASSYSTGGRSYEQYF
few,TRBJ1-4,TRBV9,.,TGTGCCAGCAGCGTCGGGACAACTAATGAAAAACTGTTTTTT,CASSVGTTNEKLFF